This T cell receptor (beta chain) emerged from a study of T cell responses to AZD1222 COVID-19 vaccine. Study-level results: The donor group comprised mostly white British people and more females; the analysis possibly underestimated clonal diversity. With two AZD1222 doses given, Spike-specific TCR breadth and depth both rose.

Remarks on this clone: The antigen is unknown.

Some clones are missing from TCRdb's copy, which holds only in-frame ones; the method was immunoSEQ multiplex PCR. The sample has more than 60,000 clones, roughly 87% seen once. The source material was peripheral blood, sampled on day 0 of AZD1222 vaccination. The receptor's source is an adult in good health.

CDR3 loop: CASSARTGGRYNEQFF. The CDR3, as DNA: TGTGCCAGCAGCGCACGGACAGGGGGTCGATACAATGAGCAGTTCTTC. The chain employs TRBV7-3 and TRBJ2-1; TRBD1 aligns across 10 bases. Germline CDR1 SGHTA, CDR2 FQGTGA. The CDR3 is 16 residues long. With V trimmed by 5 bases and J by 4 bases, 8 bases remained unmatched.